The clone carrying this TCR beta chain was seen a single time. Its specificity is not known. The source of the sample is a study of vaccination and CD4 T cells after COVID-19. Germline V lookup: CDR1 MDHEN, CDR2 SYDVKM. Trimming left V 3 bases short and J 8 bases short, with 19 bases between. This CDR3 is built from 15 residues. Treatment: roughly 10-day PBMC culture with coronavirus spike peptide pools or control peptides (ViraFEST assay). With the Oncomine TCR Beta short-read assay, DNA from cultured CD4+ T cells was sequenced. From the PCR reads, TCRdb called clonotypes with MiXCR, one entry per CDR3 protein. The sample has 8,000 to 9,500 distinct CDR3 sequences; approximately 57% are singletons.

This sequence was found in a human donor with COVID-19. The sequencing used cultured CD4+ T cells from blood, collected after SARS-CoV-2 vaccination. V is TRBV28 and J is TRBJ1-2, with D maybe TRBD1 (5 bases). The CDR3: CASSLEIGAGQGYTF. The CDR3 DNA reads TGTGCCAGCAGTTTGGAAATTGGGGCAGGTCAGGGCTACACCTTC.